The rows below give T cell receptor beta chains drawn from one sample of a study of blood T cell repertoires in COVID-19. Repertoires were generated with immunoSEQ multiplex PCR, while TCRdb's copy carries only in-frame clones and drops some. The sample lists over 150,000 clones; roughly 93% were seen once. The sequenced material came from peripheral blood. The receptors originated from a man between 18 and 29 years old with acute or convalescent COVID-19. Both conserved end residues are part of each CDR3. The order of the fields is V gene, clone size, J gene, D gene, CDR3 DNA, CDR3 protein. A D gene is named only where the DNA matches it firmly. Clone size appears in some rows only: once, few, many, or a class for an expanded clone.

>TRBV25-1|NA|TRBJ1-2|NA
TGTGCCAGCAGTGCACCGGGACAACCCTATGGCTACACCTTC
CASSAPGQPYGYTF
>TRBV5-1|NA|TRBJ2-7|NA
TGCGCCAGCAGCCAGGGGGGCTCCTACGAGCAGTACTTC
CASSQGGSYEQYF
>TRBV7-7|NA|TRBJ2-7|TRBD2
TGTGCCAGCAGCTCCGGACTAGCCGCGGGGGAGCAGTACTTC
CASSSGLAAGEQYF
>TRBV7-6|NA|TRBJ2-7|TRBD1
TGTGCCAGCAGCTTAAAGGGCCCGACAGGGTTTAGCTCCTACGAGCAGTACTTC
CASSLKGPTGFSSYEQYF
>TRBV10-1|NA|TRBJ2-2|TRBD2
TGCGCCAGCAGTGGGCTAGCGGAACGACCCGGGGAGCTGTTTTTT
CASSGLAERPGELFF
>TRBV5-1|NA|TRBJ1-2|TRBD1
TGCGCCAGCAGTCCAGACAGGGGGCGCGGATCGTCTGGCTACACCTTC
CASSPDRGRGSSGYTF
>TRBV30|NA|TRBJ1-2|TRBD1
TGTGCCTGGGACAGGGGGCGTAGCTATGGCTACACCTTC
CAWDRGRSYGYTF
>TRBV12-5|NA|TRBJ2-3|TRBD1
TGTGCTAGTGGCACTTCAGGACAGGGTACGCAGTATTTT
CASGTSGQGTQYF
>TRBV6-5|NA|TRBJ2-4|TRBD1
TGTGCCAGCAGTTACACAGGGGAAGTAGCCAAAAACATTCAGTACTTC
CASSYTGEVAKNIQYF
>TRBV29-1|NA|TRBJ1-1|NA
TGCAGCGCTCAGGACTCCTCCATGAACACTGAAGCTTTCTTT
CSAQDSSMNTEAFF
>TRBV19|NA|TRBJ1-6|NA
TGTGCCAGCTCGTCCGGGTGGAATTCACCCCTCCACTTT
CASSSGWNSPLHF
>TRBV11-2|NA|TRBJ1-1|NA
TGTGCCAGCAGCTTATACCAACCAGGAACTGAAGCTTTCTTT
CASSLYQPGTEAFF
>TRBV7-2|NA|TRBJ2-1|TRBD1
TGTGCCAGCAGCTTATGGGACAGGTCTGACAATGAGCAGTTCTTC
CASSLWDRSDNEQFF
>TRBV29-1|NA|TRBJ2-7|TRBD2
TGCAGCGTTGAGGGTCGGGGAGGGACGGGCTACGAGCAGTACTTC
CSVEGRGGTGYEQYF
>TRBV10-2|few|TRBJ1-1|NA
TGCGCCAGCAGGATGAGTAGACTCACTGAAGCTTTCTTT
CASRMSRLTEAFF
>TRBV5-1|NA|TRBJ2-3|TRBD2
TGCGCCAGCAGCCCCCGGACTAGCGGGGCGTACACAGATACGCAGTATTTT
CASSPRTSGAYTDTQYF
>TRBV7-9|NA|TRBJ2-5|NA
TGTGCCAGCAGCCCAGTTCTTGCCACGGAGACCCAGTACTTC
CASSPVLATETQYF
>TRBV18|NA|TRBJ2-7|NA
TGTGCCAGCTCACGGAAGTTAGGAGTCGGCTACGAGCAGTACTTC
CASSRKLGVGYEQYF
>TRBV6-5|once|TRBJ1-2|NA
TGTGCCAGCAGAAAGGGAGGGGTTGGCTATGGCTACACCTTC
CASRKGGVGYGYTF
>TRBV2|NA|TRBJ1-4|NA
TGTGCCAGCAGTGAGAATACCGGGAGGGAGGGAGAAAAACTGTTTTTT
CASSENTGREGEKLFF
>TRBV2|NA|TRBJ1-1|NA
TGTGCCTGCCGGAGACAGGAGAGCATGAACACTGAAGCTTTCTTT
CACRRQESMNTEAFF
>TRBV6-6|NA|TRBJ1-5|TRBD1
TGTGCCTCCGGGACAGGGGGTCAGCCCCAGCATTTT
CASGTGGQPQHF
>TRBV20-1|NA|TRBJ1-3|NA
TGCAGTGCTAGAGTCGTAGACACCATATATTTT
CSARVVDTIYF
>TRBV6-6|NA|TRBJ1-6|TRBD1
TGTGCCAGCAGTCGACAGGGGAGCTTTTATAATTCACCCCTCCACTTT
CASSRQGSFYNSPLHF
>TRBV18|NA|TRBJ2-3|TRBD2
TGTGCCAGCTCACCAATGCGGGGGAGCACAGATACGCAGTATTTT
CASSPMRGSTDTQYF
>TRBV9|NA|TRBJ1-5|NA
TGTGCCAGCAGCGTAGGAGGCCCCGGTCAGCCCCAGCATTTT
CASSVGGPGQPQHF
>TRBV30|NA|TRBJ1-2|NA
TGTGCCTGGAGTGTATCCCCACAGTTTGGCTACACCTTC
CAWSVSPQFGYTF
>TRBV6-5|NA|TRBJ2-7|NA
TGTGCCAGCACCGCACACTACCCCTACGAGCAGTACTTC
CASTAHYPYEQYF
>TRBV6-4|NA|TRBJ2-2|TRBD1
TGTGCCAGCTCCCGGACAGGCACCGGGGAGCTGTTTTTT
CASSRTGTGELFF
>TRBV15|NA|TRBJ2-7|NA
TGTGCCACCAGCAGAGATCATGGCAATGACGAGCAGTACTTC
CATSRDHGNDEQYF
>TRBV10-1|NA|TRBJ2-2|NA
TGCGCCAGCAGTGTGGCAGGGAACACCGGGGAGCTGTTTTTT
CASSVAGNTGELFF
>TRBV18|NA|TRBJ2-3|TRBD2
TGTGCCAGCTCACCAGGGACTAGCGGGGGGGCCACAGATACGCAGTATTTT
CASSPGTSGGATDTQYF
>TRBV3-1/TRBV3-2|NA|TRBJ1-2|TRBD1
TGTGCCAGCAGCCTATGGGACAGGGAAGGGTATGGCTACACCTTC
CASSLWDREGYGYTF
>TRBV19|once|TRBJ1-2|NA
TGTGCCAGTAAGGCAGGGCAGTCCTATGGCTACACCTTC
CASKAGQSYGYTF
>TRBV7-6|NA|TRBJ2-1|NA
TGTGCCAGCAGCTTAAGGGGCCAGAAAGAGCAGTTCTTC
CASSLRGQKEQFF
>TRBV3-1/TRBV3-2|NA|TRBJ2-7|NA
TGTGCCAGCAGCCAAATGATCGCGACTGAGCAGTACTTC
CASSQMIATEQYF
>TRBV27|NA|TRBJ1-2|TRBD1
TGTGCCAGCAGTTCAACCGGGACAGAAGACTATGGCTACACCTTC
CASSSTGTEDYGYTF
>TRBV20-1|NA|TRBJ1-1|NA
TGCAGTGCTAGTTTACAGCACACTGAAGCTTTCTTT
CSASLQHTEAFF
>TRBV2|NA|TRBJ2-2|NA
TGTGCCAGCAGTGTCCAACGGGGAGGCACCGGGGAGCTGTTTTTT
CASSVQRGGTGELFF
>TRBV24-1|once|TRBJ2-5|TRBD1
TGTGCCACCAGTGATTCACAGGGGGCGGGAGAGACCCAGTACTTC
CATSDSQGAGETQYF
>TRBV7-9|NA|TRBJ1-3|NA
TGTGCCAGCAGCCCAAACAGTTCTGGAAGCACCATATATTTT
CASSPNSSGSTIYF
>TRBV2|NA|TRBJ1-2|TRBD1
TGTGCCAGCATCAAGTCAGGGGGCTATGGCTACACCTTC
CASIKSGGYGYTF